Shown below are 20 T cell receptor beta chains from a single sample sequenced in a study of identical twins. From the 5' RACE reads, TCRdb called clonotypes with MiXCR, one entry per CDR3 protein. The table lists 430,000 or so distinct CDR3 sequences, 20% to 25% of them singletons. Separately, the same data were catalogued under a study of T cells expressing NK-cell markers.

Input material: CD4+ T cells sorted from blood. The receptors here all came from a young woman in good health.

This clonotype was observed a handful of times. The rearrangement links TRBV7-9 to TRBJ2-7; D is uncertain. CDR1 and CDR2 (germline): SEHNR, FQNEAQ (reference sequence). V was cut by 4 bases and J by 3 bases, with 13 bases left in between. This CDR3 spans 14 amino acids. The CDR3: CASSSPAVYYEQYF. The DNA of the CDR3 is TGTGCCAGCAGCTCACCCGCGGTATACTACGAGCAGTACTTC.

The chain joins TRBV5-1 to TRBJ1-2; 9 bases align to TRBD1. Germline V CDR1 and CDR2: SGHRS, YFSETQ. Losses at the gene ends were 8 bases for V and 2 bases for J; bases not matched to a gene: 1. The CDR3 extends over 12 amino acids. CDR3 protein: CASTGGNYGYTF. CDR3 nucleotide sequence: TGCGCCAGTACAGGGGGCAACTATGGCTACACCTTC.

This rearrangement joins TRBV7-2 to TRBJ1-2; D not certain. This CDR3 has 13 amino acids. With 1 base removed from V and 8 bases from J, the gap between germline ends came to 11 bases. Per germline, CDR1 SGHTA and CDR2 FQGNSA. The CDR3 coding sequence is TGTGCCAGCAGCTTAGACCTGTTGGGGGGCTACACCTTC. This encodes CASSLDLLGGYTF.

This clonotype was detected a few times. CDR3 in amino acids: CASSQEGRYEQFF. The CDR3 DNA reads TGTGCCAGCAGCCAAGAGGGGAGGTATGAGCAGTTCTTC. The V gene is TRBV3-1, the J gene TRBJ2-1, with a weak D call TRBD2 (6 bases). The germline CDR1 and CDR2 sequences are LGHDT and YNNKEL (reference sequence). V was trimmed by 0 bases and J by 8 bases, leaving 8 bases between them. The CDR3 runs to 13 residues.

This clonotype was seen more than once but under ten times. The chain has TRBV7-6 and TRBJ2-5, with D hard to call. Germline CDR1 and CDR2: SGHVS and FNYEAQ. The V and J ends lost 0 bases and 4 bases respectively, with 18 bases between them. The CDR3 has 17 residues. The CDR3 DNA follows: TGTGCCAGCAGCTTAGCAGTTTCGGCAGGAGCAGGAGAGACCCAGTACTTC. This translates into CASSLAVSAGAGETQYF.

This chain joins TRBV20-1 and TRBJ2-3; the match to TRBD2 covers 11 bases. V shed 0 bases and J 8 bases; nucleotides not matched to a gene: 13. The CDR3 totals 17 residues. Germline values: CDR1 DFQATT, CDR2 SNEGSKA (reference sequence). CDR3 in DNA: TGCAGTGCTAGAGAAAAGGTGACGGCTAGCGGGGGGCGTACGCAGTATTTT. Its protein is CSAREKVTASGGRTQYF.

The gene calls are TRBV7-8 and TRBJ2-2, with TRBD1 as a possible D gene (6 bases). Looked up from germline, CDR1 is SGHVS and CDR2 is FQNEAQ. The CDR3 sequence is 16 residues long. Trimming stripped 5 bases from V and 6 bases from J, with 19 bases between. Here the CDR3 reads CASSPIGGRISGELFF. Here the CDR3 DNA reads TGTGCCAGCAGCCCCATAGGGGGTCGGATATCCGGGGAGCTGTTTTTT. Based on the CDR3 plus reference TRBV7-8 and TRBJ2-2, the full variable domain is GAGVSQSPRYKVAKRGQDVALRCDPISGHVSLFWYQQALGQGPEFLTYFQNEAQLDKSGLPSDRFFAERPEGSVSTLKIQRTQQEDSAVYLCASSPIGGRISGELFFGEGSRLTVL.

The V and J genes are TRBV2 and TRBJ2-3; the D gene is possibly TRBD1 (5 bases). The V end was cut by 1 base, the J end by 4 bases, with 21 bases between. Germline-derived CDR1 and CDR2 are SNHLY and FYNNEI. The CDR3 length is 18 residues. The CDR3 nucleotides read TGTGCCAGCAGTGAAGGCTTTAGTGGTCAGGGCCGACCAGATACGCAGTATTTT. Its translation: CASSEGFSGQGRPDTQYF.

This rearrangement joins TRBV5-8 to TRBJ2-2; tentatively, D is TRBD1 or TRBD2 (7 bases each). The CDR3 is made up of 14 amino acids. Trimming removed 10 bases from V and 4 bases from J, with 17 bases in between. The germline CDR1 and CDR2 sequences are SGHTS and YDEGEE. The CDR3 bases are TGTGCCGCAGGGGGGGGCCCGCTCACCGGGGAGCTGTTTTTT. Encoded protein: CAAGGGPLTGELFF.

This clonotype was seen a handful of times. CDR3 DNA: TGTGCCAGCAGCTTAGGTTTTACCGGTAGCGGTAATGAGCAGTTCTTC. The encoded protein is CASSLGFTGSGNEQFF. The chain recombines TRBV7-9 with TRBJ2-1, with D perhaps matching TRBD2 (6 bases). Trimming left V 1 base short and J 7 bases short, with 17 bases between. The CDR3 is 16 residues long. The V gene's germline CDR1 is SEHNR and CDR2 FQNEAQ (reference sequence).

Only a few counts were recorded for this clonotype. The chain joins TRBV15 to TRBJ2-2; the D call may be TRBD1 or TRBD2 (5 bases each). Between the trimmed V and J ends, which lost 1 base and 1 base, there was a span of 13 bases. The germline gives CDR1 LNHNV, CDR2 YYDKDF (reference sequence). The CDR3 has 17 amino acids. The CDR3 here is CATSRGPPGQNTGELFF. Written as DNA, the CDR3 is TGTGCCACCAGCAGAGGGCCCCCGGGGCAGAACACCGGGGAGCTGTTTTTT.

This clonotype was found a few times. The CDR3 region is CASSRVGEETQYF. The CDR3 DNA follows: TGTGCCAGCAGTAGGGTGGGAGAAGAGACCCAGTACTTC. The V and J genes are TRBV12-3 or TRBV12-4 and TRBJ2-5, with D possibly TRBD2 on 5 matching bases. V was trimmed by 5 bases and J by 3 bases, leaving 10 bases between them. CDR3 size: 13 residues.

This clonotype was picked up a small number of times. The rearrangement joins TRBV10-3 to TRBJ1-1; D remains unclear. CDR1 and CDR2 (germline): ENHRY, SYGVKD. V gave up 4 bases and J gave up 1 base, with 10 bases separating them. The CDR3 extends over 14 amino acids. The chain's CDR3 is CAISGLGGNTEAFF. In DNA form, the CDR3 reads TGTGCCATCAGTGGCCTCGGTGGGAACACTGAAGCTTTCTTT.

Written as DNA, the CDR3 is TGTGCCATCAGTGAGACAGGGGAGCAGGGCGAGCAGTACTTC. This codes for CAISETGEQGEQYF. The rearrangement links TRBV10-3 to TRBJ2-7, with TRBD1 identical over 7 bases. CDR1 and CDR2 from the germline V gene are ENHRY and SYGVKD. The CDR3 extends over 14 amino acids. Trimming took 2 bases from V and 6 from J; bases not matched to a gene: 7.

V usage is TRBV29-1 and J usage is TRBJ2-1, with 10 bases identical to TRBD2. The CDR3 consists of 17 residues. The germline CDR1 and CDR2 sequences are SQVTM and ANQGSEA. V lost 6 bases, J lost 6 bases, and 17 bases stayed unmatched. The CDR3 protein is CSVKTGALSGRANEQFF. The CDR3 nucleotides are TGCAGCGTGAAAACAGGGGCCCTAAGCGGGAGGGCCAATGAGCAGTTCTTC.

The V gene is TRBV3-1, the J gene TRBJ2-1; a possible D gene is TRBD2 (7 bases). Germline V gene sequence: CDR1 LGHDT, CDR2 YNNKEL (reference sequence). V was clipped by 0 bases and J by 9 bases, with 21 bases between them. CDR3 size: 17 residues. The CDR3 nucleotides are TGTGCCAGCAGCCAAGATCTATCGGGGGGCTTAAACACTGAGCAGTTCTTC. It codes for CASSQDLSGGLNTEQFF.

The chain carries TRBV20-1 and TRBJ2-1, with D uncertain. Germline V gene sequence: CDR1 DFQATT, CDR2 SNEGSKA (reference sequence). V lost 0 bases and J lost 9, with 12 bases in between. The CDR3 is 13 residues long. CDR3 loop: CSARELVNGEQFF. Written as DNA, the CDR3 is TGCAGTGCTAGAGAGCTGGTCAATGGTGAGCAGTTCTTC.

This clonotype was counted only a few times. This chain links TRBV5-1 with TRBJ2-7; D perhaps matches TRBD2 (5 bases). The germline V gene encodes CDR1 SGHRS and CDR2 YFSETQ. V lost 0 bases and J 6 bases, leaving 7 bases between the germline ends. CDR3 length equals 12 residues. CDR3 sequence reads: CASSLDGVEQYF. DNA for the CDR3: TGCGCCAGCAGCTTGGACGGGGTCGAGCAGTACTTC.

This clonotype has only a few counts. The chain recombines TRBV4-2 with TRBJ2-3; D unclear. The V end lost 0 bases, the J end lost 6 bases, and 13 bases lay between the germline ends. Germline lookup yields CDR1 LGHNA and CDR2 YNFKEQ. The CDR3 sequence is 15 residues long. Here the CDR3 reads CASSQDWGYGDTQYF. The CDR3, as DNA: TGTGCCAGCAGCCAAGACTGGGGATACGGGGATACGCAGTATTTT.

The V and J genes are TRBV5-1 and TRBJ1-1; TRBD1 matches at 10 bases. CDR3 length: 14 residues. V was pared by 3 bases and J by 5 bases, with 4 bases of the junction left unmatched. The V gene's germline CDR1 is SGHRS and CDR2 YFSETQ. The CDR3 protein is CASSWGTGETEAFF. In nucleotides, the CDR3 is TGCGCCAGCAGCTGGGGGACAGGGGAAACTGAAGCTTTCTTT.